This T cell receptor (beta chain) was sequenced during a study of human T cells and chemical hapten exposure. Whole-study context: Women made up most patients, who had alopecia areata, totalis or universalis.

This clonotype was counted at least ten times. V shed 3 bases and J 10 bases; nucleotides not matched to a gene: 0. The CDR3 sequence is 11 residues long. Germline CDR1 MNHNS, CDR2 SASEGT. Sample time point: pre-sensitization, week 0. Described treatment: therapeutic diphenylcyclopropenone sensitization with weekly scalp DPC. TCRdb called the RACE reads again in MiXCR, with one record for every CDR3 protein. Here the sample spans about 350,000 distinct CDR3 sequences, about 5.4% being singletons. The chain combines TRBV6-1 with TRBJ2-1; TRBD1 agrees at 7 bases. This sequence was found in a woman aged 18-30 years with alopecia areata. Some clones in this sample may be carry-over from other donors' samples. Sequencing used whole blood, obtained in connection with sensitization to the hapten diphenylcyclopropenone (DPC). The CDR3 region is CASSDRGEQFF. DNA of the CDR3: TGTGCCAGCAGTGACAGGGGGGAGCAGTTCTTC.